Listed below are T cell receptor beta chains from one sample, sequenced in a study of blood T cell repertoires in COVID-19. Here immunoSEQ multiplex PCR was the method, and the copy in TCRdb shows in-frame clones only, minus some. The repertoire holds some 290,000 clones, about nine tenths seen once, with about an eighth in the top ten. Material: peripheral blood. The source of these receptors is a woman younger than 45 with COVID-19, enrolled during active disease. Both conserved end residues are part of each CDR3. D genes are given only for firm matches. The size of a clone is reported for some rows only, either as once, few or many, or as a class for expanded clones.

cdr3_nt,cdr3_aa,j_call,v_call,d_call,clone_size
TGTGCCAGCATCACGAACTGGAGCACTGAAGCTTTCTTT,CASITNWSTEAFF,TRBJ1-1,TRBV28,-,-
TGTGCCAGCAGCTCTGGACAGGGGGCAAGTAATTCACCCCTCCACTTT,CASSSGQGASNSPLHF,TRBJ1-6,TRBV5-8,TRBD1,-
TGCAGCGTTTCGGGGGGCTACACCTTC,CSVSGGYTF,TRBJ1-2,TRBV29-1,-,-
TGCGCCAGCGGGGGGGCCGGCTACAATGAGCAGTTCTTC,CASGGAGYNEQFF,TRBJ2-1,TRBV5-1,-,-
TGTGCCAGCAGTTTTCAGGGACACTACAATGAGCAGTTCTTC,CASSFQGHYNEQFF,TRBJ2-1,TRBV6-5,-,-
TGTGCCAGCAGCTGGGGAGGATCCGAGCAGTACTTC,CASSWGGSEQYF,TRBJ2-7,TRBV5-6,-,-
TGTGCCAGCAGCCCCGGGACAGGCCAAGAGACCCAGTACTTC,CASSPGTGQETQYF,TRBJ2-5,TRBV5-4,TRBD1,-
TGTGCCAGCAGGGACAGAAGTAATTCACCCCTCCACTTT,CASRDRSNSPLHF,TRBJ1-6,TRBV19,TRBD1,few
TGCGCCAGCAGCCGATCCGGGTCCGAGCAGTTCTTC,CASSRSGSEQFF,TRBJ2-1,TRBV4-1,-,-
TGCGCCAGCAGTGAGTACAGGGGGTACGAGCAGTACTTC,CASSEYRGYEQYF,TRBJ2-7,TRBV10-1,TRBD1,-
TGCGCCAGCAGCGGACAGGGGGCGCGGGCAGATACGCAGTATTTT,CASSGQGARADTQYF,TRBJ2-3,TRBV5-1,TRBD1,-
TGTGCCAGCAGCTTAGTTGCAGGACTTCAATACAATGAGCAGTTCTTC,CASSLVAGLQYNEQFF,TRBJ2-1,TRBV7-8,-,-
TGTGCCAGTAACCCGGACAGGGTGAACACTGAAGCTTTCTTT,CASNPDRVNTEAFF,TRBJ1-1,TRBV19,TRBD1,-
TGTGCCAGCAGCCAGCCTCGTCTCCGGGTTGGGTCCTACAATGAGCAGTTCTTC,CASSQPRLRVGSYNEQFF,TRBJ2-1,TRBV3-1/TRBV3-2,-,-
TGCGCCAGCAGTCAACAGGGGAACGAGCAGTACTTC,CASSQQGNEQYF,TRBJ2-7,TRBV10-1,TRBD1,-
TGTGCCTGGAGGGCCTGGCGAGGGGGCGGTGAAAAACTGTTTTTT,CAWRAWRGGGEKLFF,TRBJ1-4,TRBV30,TRBD1,-
TGCGCCAGCAGCCATAGGACAGGGGAGCTGTTTTTT,CASSHRTGELFF,TRBJ2-2,TRBV4-1,-,-
TGTGCCAGCAGCCCAGGAGGGCGGATAACTGAAGCTTTCTTT,CASSPGGRITEAFF,TRBJ1-1,TRBV4-2,-,-
TGTGCCAGCAGCTTCCCTCTAGCGGGAACTAGCACAGATACGCAGTATTTT,CASSFPLAGTSTDTQYF,TRBJ2-3,TRBV7-2,TRBD2,-
TGTGCCATCAGTGAAAGGGAACAGGCCACCATATATTTT,CAISEREQATIYF,TRBJ1-3,TRBV10-3,-,-
TGTGCCAGCAGCTTAAGCAGGGGATGGTATGGCTACACCTTC,CASSLSRGWYGYTF,TRBJ1-2,TRBV7-9,-,-
TGTGCCAGCAGTTTATCGATTCGCGGGGGCGGCCGCTATGGCTACACCTTC,CASSLSIRGGGRYGYTF,TRBJ1-2,TRBV27,-,-
TGCGCCAGCAGCCACGGGACTGGGCTCACAGATACGCAGTATTTT,CASSHGTGLTDTQYF,TRBJ2-3,TRBV5-1,-,-
TGTGCCAGTAGTACGACAGGGACCACCACAGATACGCAGTATTTT,CASSTTGTTTDTQYF,TRBJ2-3,TRBV19,TRBD1,once
TGTGCCAGCAGCAAAGCGCGGAGGGTAGGCACCGGGGAGCTGTTTTTT,CASSKARRVGTGELFF,TRBJ2-2,TRBV21-1,-,-
TGTGCCAGCAGTTCGAGACAGGGGGTCAAAAACATTCAGTACTTC,CASSSRQGVKNIQYF,TRBJ2-4,TRBV27,TRBD1,-
TGCGCCAGCAGCTCTAAAACAGGGGGAACTTTAGAGACCCAGTACTTC,CASSSKTGGTLETQYF,TRBJ2-5,TRBV5-1,TRBD1,-
TGTGCCAGCAGTCCCCTAGGGGGGGGGTATGGCTACACCTTC,CASSPLGGGYGYTF,TRBJ1-2,TRBV27,-,-
TGTGCCAGCAGAAGACAGGGGGTCAATCAGCCCCAGCATTTT,CASRRQGVNQPQHF,TRBJ1-5,TRBV2,TRBD1,-
TGTGCCAGCAGGAAGGGGCTTTGGAGCAATCAGCCCCAGCATTTT,CASRKGLWSNQPQHF,TRBJ1-5,TRBV6-5,-,-
TGTGCCAGCAGCTTCTCCTACGGGGGGGCCTTGTACCAAGAGACCCAGTACTTC,CASSFSYGGALYQETQYF,TRBJ2-5,TRBV7-6,TRBD2,once
TGTGCCAGAAGATTCATCGTAGGACAGGAGAAGATAAACATTCAGTACTTC,CARRFIVGQEKINIQYF,TRBJ2-4,TRBV5-3,TRBD1,once
TGTGCCAGCAGTGGGACAGGGGGCGAAAAACTGTTTTTT,CASSGTGGEKLFF,TRBJ1-4,TRBV6-6,TRBD1,-
TGTGCCAGCAGTCTGGGGGGGGCGGATACTGAAGCTTTCTTT,CASSLGGADTEAFF,TRBJ1-1,TRBV28,-,-
TGTGCCAGCAGCCAGCGGGCCAATGAAAAACTGTTTTTT,CASSQRANEKLFF,TRBJ1-4,TRBV14,-,-
TGTGCCAGCAGTCAAATCTTTGGGGGCCAGCCCCAGCATTTT,CASSQIFGGQPQHF,TRBJ1-5,TRBV2,-,-
TGTGCCAGTAGTGCCCTGTTGCGTGGTGAAAAACTGTTTTTT,CASSALLRGEKLFF,TRBJ1-4,TRBV19,-,-
TGTGCCAGTAGTATCGGGAACACTGAAGCTTTCTTT,CASSIGNTEAFF,TRBJ1-1,TRBV19,-,-
TGTGCCAGCAGCCAAGGAGAGAGACTCAGCACAGATACGCAGTATTTT,CASSQGERLSTDTQYF,TRBJ2-3,TRBV4-2,-,-